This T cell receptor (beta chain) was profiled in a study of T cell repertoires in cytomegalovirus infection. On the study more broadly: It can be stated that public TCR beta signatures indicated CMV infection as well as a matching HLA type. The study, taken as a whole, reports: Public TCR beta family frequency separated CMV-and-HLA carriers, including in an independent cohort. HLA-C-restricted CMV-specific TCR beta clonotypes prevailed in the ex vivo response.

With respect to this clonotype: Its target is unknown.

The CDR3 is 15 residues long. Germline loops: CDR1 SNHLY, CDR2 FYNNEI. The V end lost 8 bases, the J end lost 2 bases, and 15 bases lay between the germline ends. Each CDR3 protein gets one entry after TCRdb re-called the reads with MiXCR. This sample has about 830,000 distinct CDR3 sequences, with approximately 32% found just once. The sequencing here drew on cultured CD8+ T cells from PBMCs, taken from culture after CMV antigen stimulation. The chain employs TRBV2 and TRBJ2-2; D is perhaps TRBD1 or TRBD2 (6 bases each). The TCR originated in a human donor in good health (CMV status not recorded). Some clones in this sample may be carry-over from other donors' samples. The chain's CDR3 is CASGVGGTNTGELFF. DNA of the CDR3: TGTGCCAGCGGGGTCGGGGGCACCAACACCGGGGAGCTGTTTTTT.